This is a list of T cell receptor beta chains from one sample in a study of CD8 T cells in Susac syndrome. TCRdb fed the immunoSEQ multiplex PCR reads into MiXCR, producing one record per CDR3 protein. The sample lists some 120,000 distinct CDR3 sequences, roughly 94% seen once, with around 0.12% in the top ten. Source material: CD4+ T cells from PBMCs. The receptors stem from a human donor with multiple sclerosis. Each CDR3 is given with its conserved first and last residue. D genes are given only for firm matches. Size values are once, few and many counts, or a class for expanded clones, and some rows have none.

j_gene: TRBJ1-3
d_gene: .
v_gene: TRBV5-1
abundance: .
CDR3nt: TGCGCCAGCAGCTTGGACGGACTTGGAAACACCATATATTTT
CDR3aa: CASSLDGLGNTIYF

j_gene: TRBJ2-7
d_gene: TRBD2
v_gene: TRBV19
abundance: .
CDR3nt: TGTGCCAGTAGTCTAACTAGCGGGAGTAGGTACGAGCAGTACTTC
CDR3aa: CASSLTSGSRYEQYF

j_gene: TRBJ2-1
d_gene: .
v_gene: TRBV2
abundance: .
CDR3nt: TGTGCCAGCTGCAGTTCCCCGGGACTCCCCTTCAATGAGCAGTTCTTC
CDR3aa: CASCSSPGLPFNEQFF

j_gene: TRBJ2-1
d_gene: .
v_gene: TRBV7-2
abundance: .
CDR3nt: TGTGCCAGCAGCCTCACTTACTACAATGAGCAGTTCTTC
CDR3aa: CASSLTYYNEQFF

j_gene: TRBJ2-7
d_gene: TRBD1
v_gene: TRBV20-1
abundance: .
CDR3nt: TGCAGTGCTAGAGATTTCTTGGGGACAGGGTTCGTCTACGAGCAGTACTTC
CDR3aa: CSARDFLGTGFVYEQYF

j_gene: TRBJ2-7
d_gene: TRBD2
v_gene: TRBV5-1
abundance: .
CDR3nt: TGCGCCAGCAGCTTGCTTCCGGGAGGCTTCTACGAGCAGTACTTC
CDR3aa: CASSLLPGGFYEQYF

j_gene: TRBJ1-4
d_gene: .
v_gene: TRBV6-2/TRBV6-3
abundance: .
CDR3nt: TGTGCCAGCAGTTCACCCGGGACTCGCAGGGAAAAACTGTTTTTT
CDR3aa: CASSSPGTRREKLFF

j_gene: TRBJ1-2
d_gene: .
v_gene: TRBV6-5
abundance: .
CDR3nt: TGTGCCACCCACTGGGCGGGGGGGCGTGAAGGCTACACCTTC
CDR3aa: CATHWAGGREGYTF

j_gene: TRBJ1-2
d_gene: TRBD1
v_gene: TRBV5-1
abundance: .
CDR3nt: TGCGCCAGCAGCGAAACCGGGACAGGGTATGGCTACACCTTC
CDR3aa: CASSETGTGYGYTF

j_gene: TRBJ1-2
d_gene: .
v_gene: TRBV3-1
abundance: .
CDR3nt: TGTGCCAGCAGCCAAGGGGCCGGGCCACGGACCGGCTACACCTTC
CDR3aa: CASSQGAGPRTGYTF

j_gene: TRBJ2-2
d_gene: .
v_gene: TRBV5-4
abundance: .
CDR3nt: TGTGCCAGCAGCTTTCCCTCGAACACCGGGGAGCTGTTTTTT
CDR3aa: CASSFPSNTGELFF

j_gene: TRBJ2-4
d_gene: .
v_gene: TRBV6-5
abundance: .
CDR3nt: TGTGCCAGCAGTTACCGGAACATTCAGTACTTC
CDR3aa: CASSYRNIQYF

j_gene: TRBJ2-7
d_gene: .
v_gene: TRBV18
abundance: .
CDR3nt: TGTGCCAGCTCACCGGAGCTAGGGAACGAGCAGTACTTC
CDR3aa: CASSPELGNEQYF

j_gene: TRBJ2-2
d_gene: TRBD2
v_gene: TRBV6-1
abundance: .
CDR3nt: TGTGCCAGCATGAGCGGGGTGTACACCGGGGAGCTGTTTTTT
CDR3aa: CASMSGVYTGELFF

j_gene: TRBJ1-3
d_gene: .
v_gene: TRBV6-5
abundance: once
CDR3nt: TGTGCCAGCCGCCGGAAGGGTCCGTCTGGAAACACCATATATTTT
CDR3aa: CASRRKGPSGNTIYF

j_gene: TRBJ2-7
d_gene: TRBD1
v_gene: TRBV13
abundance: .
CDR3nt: TGTGCCAGCAGCCGGACAGGGGCTGACTCCTACGAGCAGTACTTC
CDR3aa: CASSRTGADSYEQYF

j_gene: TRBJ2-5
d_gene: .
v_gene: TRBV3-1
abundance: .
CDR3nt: TGTGCCAGCAGCCAAGATCACCGACAGCAAGAGACCCAGTACTTC
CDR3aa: CASSQDHRQQETQYF

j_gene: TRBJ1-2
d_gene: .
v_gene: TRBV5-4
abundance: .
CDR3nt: TGTGCCAGCTGTCACCAAAAGGGGCAGTCTGGCTACACCTTC
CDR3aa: CASCHQKGQSGYTF

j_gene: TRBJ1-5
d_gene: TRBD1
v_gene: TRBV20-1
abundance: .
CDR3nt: TGCAGTGCTGGACAGGGTCGAGGTCAGCCCCAGCATTTT
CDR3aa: CSAGQGRGQPQHF

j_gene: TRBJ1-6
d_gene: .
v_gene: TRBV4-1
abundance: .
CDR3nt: TGCGCCAGCAGCCAAGAAAGAGGGGATAATTCACCCCTCCACTTT
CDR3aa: CASSQERGDNSPLHF

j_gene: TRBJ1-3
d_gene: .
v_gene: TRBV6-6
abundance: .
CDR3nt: TGTGCCAGCGGGCAGTCGAGCTCTGGAAACACCATATATTTT
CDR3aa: CASGQSSSGNTIYF

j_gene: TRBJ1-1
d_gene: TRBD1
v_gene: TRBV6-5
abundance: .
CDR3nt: TGTGCCAGCAGTTTTGGACAGGGGGCTTCTGAAGCTTTCTTT
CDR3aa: CASSFGQGASEAFF

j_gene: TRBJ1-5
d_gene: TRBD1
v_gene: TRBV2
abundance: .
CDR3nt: TGTGCCAGCAGCCTCAGGGGGCCGTATAGCAATCAGCCCCAGCATTTT
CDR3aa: CASSLRGPYSNQPQHF

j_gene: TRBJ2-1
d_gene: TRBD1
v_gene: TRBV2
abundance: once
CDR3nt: TGTGCCGGAAAGACAGGGGCCTACAATGAGCAGTTCTTC
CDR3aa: CAGKTGAYNEQFF

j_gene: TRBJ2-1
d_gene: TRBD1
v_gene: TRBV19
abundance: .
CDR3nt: TGTGCCAGTCGACAGGGGCCGCTCGGTTACAATGAGCAGTTCTTC
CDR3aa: CASRQGPLGYNEQFF

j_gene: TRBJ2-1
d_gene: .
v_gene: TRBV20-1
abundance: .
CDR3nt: TGCAGTGCTAGACCCTACAATGAGCAGTTCTTC
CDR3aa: CSARPYNEQFF

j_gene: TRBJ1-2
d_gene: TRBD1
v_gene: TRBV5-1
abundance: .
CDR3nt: TGCGCCAGCAGCTTTACAGGGGGCGCGGACGGCTACACCTTC
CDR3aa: CASSFTGGADGYTF

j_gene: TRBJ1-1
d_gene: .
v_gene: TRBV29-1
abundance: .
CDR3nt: TGCAGCGTGGGGCTCCTGAACACTGAAGCTTTCTTT
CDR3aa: CSVGLLNTEAFF

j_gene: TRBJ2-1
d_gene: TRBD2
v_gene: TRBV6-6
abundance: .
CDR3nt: TGTGCCAGCACCTTCTATAGCGGGGGCCTAGGTGAGCAGTTCTTC
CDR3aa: CASTFYSGGLGEQFF

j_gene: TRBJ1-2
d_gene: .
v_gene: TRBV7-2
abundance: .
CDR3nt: TGTGCCAGCAGCATCCTAGTAGGATATGGCTACACCTTC
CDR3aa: CASSILVGYGYTF

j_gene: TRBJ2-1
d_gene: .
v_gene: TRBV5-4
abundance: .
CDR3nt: TGTGCCAGCGGCAAGGGACCAGACAGCTCCTACAATGAGCAGTTCTTC
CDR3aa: CASGKGPDSSYNEQFF

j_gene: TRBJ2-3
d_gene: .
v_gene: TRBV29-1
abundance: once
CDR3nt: TGCAGCGTTTCGCCGGAGACAGATACGCAGTATTTT
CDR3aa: CSVSPETDTQYF

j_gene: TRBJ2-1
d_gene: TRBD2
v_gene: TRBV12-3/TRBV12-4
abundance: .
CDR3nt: TGTGCCAGCAGTCCCGGGATAGCGGGGGGGAATGAGCAGTTCTTC
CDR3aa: CASSPGIAGGNEQFF

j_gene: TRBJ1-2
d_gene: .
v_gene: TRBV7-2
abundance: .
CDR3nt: TGTGCCAGCAGCTTAGCGAACTGGGTCAGAGGGGATGGCTACACCTTC
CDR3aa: CASSLANWVRGDGYTF

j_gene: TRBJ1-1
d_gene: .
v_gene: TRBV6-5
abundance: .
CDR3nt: TGTGCCAGCAGTGACCGACTGGGAACTGAAGCTTTCTTT
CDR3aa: CASSDRLGTEAFF

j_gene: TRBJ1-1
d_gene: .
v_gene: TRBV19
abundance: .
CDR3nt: TGTGCCAGTAGTACAGGGACAAATCGGCGGGGGGACACTGAAGCTTTCTTT
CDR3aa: CASSTGTNRRGDTEAFF

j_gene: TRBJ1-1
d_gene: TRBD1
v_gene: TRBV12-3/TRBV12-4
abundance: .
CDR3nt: TGTGCCAGCAGCCTGGGACAGGCGACGAACACTGAAGCTTTCTTT
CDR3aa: CASSLGQATNTEAFF

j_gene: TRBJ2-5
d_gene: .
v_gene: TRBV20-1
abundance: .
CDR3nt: TGCAGTCCCCGGGAGCAACAAGAGACCCAGTACTTC
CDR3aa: CSPREQQETQYF

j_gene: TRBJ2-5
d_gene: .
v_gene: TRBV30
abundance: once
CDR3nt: TGTGCCTGGAGTCTGGGGAGGGAGACCCAGTACTTC
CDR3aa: CAWSLGRETQYF

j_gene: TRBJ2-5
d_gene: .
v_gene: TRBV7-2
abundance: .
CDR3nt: TGTGCCAGCAGCCCCCGGGCGGGGGCGCGGGAGACCCAGTACTTC
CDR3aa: CASSPRAGARETQYF